The entry below describes one TCR beta chain. The J segment lost 6 bases and the V segment lost 3 bases, leaving 10 bases of the junction unmatched. The germline V gene has CDR1 LGHDT and CDR2 YNNKEL (reference sequence). The CDR3 covers 15 residues. The sample originates from a study of blood T cell repertoires in COVID-19. Overall study context: Sources were T cells, B-cell-depleted T cells, or PBMCs; the material itself was cDNA or gDNA.

The authors' processing: Amplification with reference gene primers provided the estimates of nucleated cell counts. Generated by immunoSEQ multiplex PCR, the TCRdb table keeps only in-frame clones and is missing some. That table is the source of V, J and clone size, and D and trimming were worked out from the DNA. The sample comprises under 45,000 clones, about 90% of which are singletons, and roughly a tenth rests with the top ten. The rearrangement links TRBV3-1 (or the pseudogene TRBV3-2) to TRBJ1-2; 7 bases align to TRBD1. The TCR sequence derives from a human donor in a cohort sampled during active COVID-19. The sequenced sample was peripheral blood. CDR3 residues: CASSQAQGRWDGYTF. The CDR3 nucleotides read TGTGCCAGCAGCCAGGCACAGGGGAGGTGGGATGGCTACACCTTC.